A selection of T cell receptor beta chains follows, all from one sample in a study of T-cell reconstitution after alpha-beta-depleted transplantation in children. Using its own MiXCR run on the PCR reads, TCRdb lists one record per CDR3 protein. The sample lists hundreds of thousands of distinct CDR3 sequences; over 10% were seen once. Sequenced here: PBMCs, mostly from graft donor cells, sampled 360 days after TCRalphabeta/CD19-depleted stem cell transplant. All receptors come from a male patient younger than 18 who had a stem cell transplant for acute myeloid leukemia, so the T cells may come from the graft donor. Both conserved end residues are part of each CDR3. Fields, in order: D gene, J gene, clone size, V gene, CDR3 protein, CDR3 DNA. A D gene is named only where the DNA matches it firmly. Not all rows give a size; the values are once, few, many and, for expanded clones, a class.

D gene: -
J gene: TRBJ2-6
clone size: few
V gene: TRBV6-5
CDR3 protein: CASSPRAHVLTF
CDR3 DNA: TGTGCCAGCAGTCCGCGGGCCCACGTCCTGACTTTC

D gene: -
J gene: TRBJ1-5
clone size: few
V gene: TRBV20-1
CDR3 protein: CSARVSGRTQPQHF
CDR3 DNA: TGCAGTGCCCGGGTATCGGGGCGCACTCAGCCCCAGCATTTT

D gene: TRBD2
J gene: TRBJ2-7
clone size: few
V gene: TRBV20-1
CDR3 protein: CSAMSGLADYEQYF
CDR3 DNA: TGCAGTGCTATGTCAGGACTAGCGGACTACGAGCAGTACTTC

D gene: TRBD1
J gene: TRBJ2-1
clone size: -
V gene: TRBV4-3
CDR3 protein: CASSQEGTGGYNEQFF
CDR3 DNA: TGCGCCAGCAGCCAAGAAGGAACAGGGGGCTACAATGAGCAGTTCTTC

D gene: TRBD2
J gene: TRBJ2-7
clone size: -
V gene: TRBV29-1
CDR3 protein: CSALTSGRGEQYF
CDR3 DNA: TGCAGCGCTTTGACTAGCGGGAGGGGCGAGCAGTACTTC

D gene: TRBD2
J gene: TRBJ2-7
clone size: many
V gene: TRBV5-1
CDR3 protein: CASSRGTSGSRYREQYF
CDR3 DNA: TGCGCCAGCAGCCGCGGGACTAGCGGGAGTCGCTACCGCGAGCAGTACTTC

D gene: TRBD1
J gene: TRBJ2-7
clone size: -
V gene: TRBV12-3/TRBV12-4
CDR3 protein: CASSWDSNEQYF
CDR3 DNA: TGTGCCAGCAGTTGGGACAGCAACGAGCAGTACTTC

D gene: TRBD2
J gene: TRBJ2-7
clone size: few
V gene: TRBV20-1
CDR3 protein: CSAFPTSGPYEQYF
CDR3 DNA: TGCAGTGCCTTTCCGACTAGCGGGCCCTACGAGCAGTACTTC

D gene: -
J gene: TRBJ2-7
clone size: few
V gene: TRBV5-1
CDR3 protein: CASSLDQVENRYF
CDR3 DNA: TGCGCCAGCAGCTTGGATCAGGTCGAAAATCGGTACTTC

D gene: -
J gene: TRBJ2-5
clone size: few
V gene: TRBV5-1
CDR3 protein: CASSLDGGGETQYF
CDR3 DNA: TGCGCCAGCAGCCTGGACGGTGGGGGAGAGACCCAGTACTTC

D gene: TRBD2
J gene: TRBJ2-1
clone size: -
V gene: TRBV29-1
CDR3 protein: CSSERPRGLAGANEQFF
CDR3 DNA: TGCAGCTCGGAGCGGCCCCGAGGACTAGCGGGAGCAAACGAGCAGTTCTTC

D gene: TRBD1
J gene: TRBJ2-7
clone size: many
V gene: TRBV29-1
CDR3 protein: CSVDQGADEQYF
CDR3 DNA: TGCAGCGTTGACCAGGGGGCAGACGAGCAGTACTTC

D gene: TRBD1
J gene: TRBJ2-6
clone size: -
V gene: TRBV30
CDR3 protein: CASFTGDNFSGANVLTF
CDR3 DNA: TGTGCCTCATTTACAGGGGATAACTTCTCTGGGGCCAACGTCCTGACTTTC

D gene: -
J gene: TRBJ2-7
clone size: -
V gene: TRBV7-2
CDR3 protein: CASSLFRYGGTLSYEQYF
CDR3 DNA: TGTGCCAGCAGCTTATTCCGCTATGGGGGGACCCTCTCCTACGAGCAGTACTTC

D gene: -
J gene: TRBJ2-5
clone size: -
V gene: TRBV18
CDR3 protein: CASSPNAGHRTQYF
CDR3 DNA: TGTGCCAGCTCACCAAACGCGGGTCACAGGACCCAGTACTTC

D gene: -
J gene: TRBJ2-5
clone size: many
V gene: TRBV20-1
CDR3 protein: CSARPPAETQYF
CDR3 DNA: TGCAGTGCTAGACCACCAGCGGAGACCCAGTACTTC

D gene: TRBD2
J gene: TRBJ2-3
clone size: few
V gene: TRBV7-6
CDR3 protein: CASSLDQLAVTDTQYF
CDR3 DNA: TGTGCCAGCAGCTTAGATCAACTAGCGGTCACAGATACGCAGTATTTT

D gene: -
J gene: TRBJ2-5
clone size: -
V gene: TRBV9
CDR3 protein: CASSAVGETQYF
CDR3 DNA: TGTGCCAGCAGCGCCGTAGGGGAGACCCAGTACTTC

D gene: -
J gene: TRBJ2-1
clone size: many
V gene: TRBV21-1
CDR3 protein: CASSKAGGLAVTTDEQFF
CDR3 DNA: TGTGCCAGCAGCAAAGCAGGCGGACTAGCGGTCACTACAGATGAGCAGTTCTTC

D gene: TRBD1
J gene: TRBJ2-3
clone size: -
V gene: TRBV20-1
CDR3 protein: CSAGGTGGSDTQYF
CDR3 DNA: TGCAGTGCAGGCGGGACAGGGGGCTCAGATACGCAGTATTTT

D gene: -
J gene: TRBJ2-5
clone size: few
V gene: TRBV4-2
CDR3 protein: CASSQSLTEEETQYF
CDR3 DNA: TGTGCCAGCAGCCAATCCCTGACAGAAGAAGAGACCCAGTACTTC

D gene: TRBD1
J gene: TRBJ1-2
clone size: few
V gene: TRBV3-1
CDR3 protein: CASRPVGTGRPYGYTF
CDR3 DNA: TGTGCCAGCAGACCCGTAGGGACAGGGAGACCCTATGGCTACACCTTC

D gene: TRBD2
J gene: TRBJ2-7
clone size: -
V gene: TRBV7-3
CDR3 protein: CASSLNSGSSYEQYF
CDR3 DNA: TGTGCCAGCAGCTTAAATAGCGGGAGCTCGTACGAGCAGTACTTC

D gene: TRBD1
J gene: TRBJ2-7
clone size: many
V gene: TRBV6-5
CDR3 protein: CASSYSRTGGNYEQYF
CDR3 DNA: TGTGCCAGCAGTTACTCTAGGACAGGGGGGAACTACGAGCAGTACTTC

D gene: TRBD2
J gene: TRBJ2-2
clone size: many
V gene: TRBV19
CDR3 protein: CASSIRGRANTGELFF
CDR3 DNA: TGTGCCAGTAGTATCCGAGGGAGGGCCAACACCGGGGAGCTGTTTTTT

D gene: TRBD2
J gene: TRBJ2-3
clone size: -
V gene: TRBV11-1
CDR3 protein: CASSPTFRLAGSTDTQYF
CDR3 DNA: TGTGCCAGCAGCCCTACGTTTCGACTAGCGGGAAGCACAGATACGCAGTATTTT

D gene: TRBD1
J gene: TRBJ2-1
clone size: many
V gene: TRBV28
CDR3 protein: CASRDRGRPNEQFF
CDR3 DNA: TGTGCCAGCCGGGACAGGGGGCGTCCGAATGAGCAGTTCTTC

D gene: -
J gene: TRBJ2-3
clone size: -
V gene: TRBV7-2
CDR3 protein: CASSRVPDTQYF
CDR3 DNA: TGTGCCAGCTCTCGGGTGCCAGATACGCAGTATTTT

D gene: -
J gene: TRBJ1-2
clone size: few
V gene: TRBV6-5
CDR3 protein: CASSYMGAWGSYGYTF
CDR3 DNA: TGTGCCAGCAGTTATATGGGGGCCTGGGGGAGCTATGGCTACACCTTC

D gene: -
J gene: TRBJ2-2
clone size: few
V gene: TRBV21-1
CDR3 protein: CASSSRTENTGELFF
CDR3 DNA: TGTGCCAGCAGCTCTCGGACAGAGAACACCGGGGAGCTGTTTTTT

D gene: TRBD1
J gene: TRBJ1-5
clone size: -
V gene: TRBV11-1
CDR3 protein: CASSLGRPGQGAMGNQPQHF
CDR3 DNA: TGTGCCAGCAGCTTAGGTCGACCGGGACAGGGGGCGATGGGCAATCAGCCCCAGCATTTT

D gene: -
J gene: TRBJ2-7
clone size: -
V gene: TRBV2
CDR3 protein: CASSETLGKVGEQYF
CDR3 DNA: TGTGCCAGCAGTGAAACCCTAGGGAAAGTGGGCGAGCAGTACTTC

D gene: TRBD1
J gene: TRBJ1-1
clone size: many
V gene: TRBV12-3/TRBV12-4
CDR3 protein: CASSSQGFTEAFF
CDR3 DNA: TGTGCCAGCAGCTCACAGGGGTTCACTGAAGCTTTCTTT

D gene: TRBD2
J gene: TRBJ2-3
clone size: many
V gene: TRBV27
CDR3 protein: CASSFVRLAGSTDTQYF
CDR3 DNA: TGTGCCAGCAGTTTTGTGCGACTAGCGGGTAGCACAGATACGCAGTATTTT

D gene: TRBD2
J gene: TRBJ2-7
clone size: -
V gene: TRBV12-3/TRBV12-4
CDR3 protein: CASSPTSGRAREQYF
CDR3 DNA: TGTGCCAGCAGCCCGACTAGCGGGAGGGCCCGCGAGCAGTACTTC

D gene: TRBD1
J gene: TRBJ2-5
clone size: once
V gene: TRBV11-2
CDR3 protein: CASSLVFFLGQGGETQYF
CDR3 DNA: TGTGCCAGCAGCTTAGTTTTCTTCCTCGGACAGGGGGGAGAGACCCAGTACTTC

D gene: -
J gene: TRBJ2-5
clone size: -
V gene: TRBV10-3
CDR3 protein: CAISAILDEQETQYF
CDR3 DNA: TGTGCCATCAGTGCAATTTTGGACGAGCAGGAGACCCAGTACTTC

D gene: TRBD1
J gene: TRBJ2-1
clone size: many
V gene: TRBV7-9
CDR3 protein: CASSLARGTGINEQFF
CDR3 DNA: TGTGCCAGCAGCTTAGCTCGCGGGACAGGGATAAATGAGCAGTTCTTC

D gene: -
J gene: TRBJ2-1
clone size: many
V gene: TRBV6-5
CDR3 protein: CASSYVYSLSYNEQFF
CDR3 DNA: TGTGCCAGCAGTTACGTCTATTCCCTCTCCTACAATGAGCAGTTCTTC

D gene: -
J gene: TRBJ2-7
clone size: few
V gene: TRBV19
CDR3 protein: CASMSGVGSYEQYF
CDR3 DNA: TGTGCCAGTATGTCGGGAGTAGGGTCCTACGAGCAGTACTTC

D gene: TRBD2
J gene: TRBJ2-1
clone size: many
V gene: TRBV15
CDR3 protein: CATSREREGIRDEQFF
CDR3 DNA: TGTGCCACCAGCAGGGAGCGGGAGGGCATAAGGGATGAGCAGTTCTTC